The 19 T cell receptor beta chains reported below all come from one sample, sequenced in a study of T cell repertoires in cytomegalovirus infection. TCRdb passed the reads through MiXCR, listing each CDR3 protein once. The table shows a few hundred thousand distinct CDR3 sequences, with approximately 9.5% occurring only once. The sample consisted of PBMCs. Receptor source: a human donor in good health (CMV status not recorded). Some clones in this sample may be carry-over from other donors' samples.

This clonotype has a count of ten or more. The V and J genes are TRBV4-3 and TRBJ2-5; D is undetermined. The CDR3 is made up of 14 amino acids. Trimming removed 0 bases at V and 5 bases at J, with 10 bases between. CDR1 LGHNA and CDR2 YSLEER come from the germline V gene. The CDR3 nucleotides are TGCGCCAGCAGCCAAGATCTGTTACGGGAGACCCAGTACTTC. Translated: CASSQDLLRETQYF.

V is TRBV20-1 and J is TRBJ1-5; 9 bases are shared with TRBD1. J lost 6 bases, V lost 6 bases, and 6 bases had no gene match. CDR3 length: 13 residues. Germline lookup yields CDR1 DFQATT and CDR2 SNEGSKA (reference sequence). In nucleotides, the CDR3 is TGCAGTGCCGATGACAGGGGGTTTCAGCCCCAGCATTTT. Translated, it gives CSADDRGFQPQHF.

CDR3 protein: CASSQGAGTTNEKLFF. The CDR3 DNA sequence: TGCGCCAGCAGCCAAGGGGCCGGGACAACTAATGAAAAACTGTTTTTT. The V and J genes are TRBV4-3 and TRBJ1-4; D gene ambiguous. CDR1 and CDR2 from the germline V gene are LGHNA and YSLEER. The CDR3 is 16 amino acids. Trimming took 1 base from V and 0 from J, leaving 9 bases between them.

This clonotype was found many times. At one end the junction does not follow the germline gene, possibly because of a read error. CDR3 nucleotide sequence: TGTGCCAGCACCTTAGACAGGGGCGCGCGAGCTTTCTTT. It specifies CASTLDRGARAFF. The rearrangement joins TRBV7-3 to TRBJ1-1, with 8 bases that match TRBD1. The CDR3 has 13 amino acids. Germline values: CDR1 SGHTA, CDR2 FQGTGA.

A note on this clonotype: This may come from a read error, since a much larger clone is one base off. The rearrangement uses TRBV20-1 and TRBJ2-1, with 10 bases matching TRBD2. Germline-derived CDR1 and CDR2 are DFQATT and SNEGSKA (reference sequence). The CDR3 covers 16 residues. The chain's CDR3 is CRARVAGGYSYNEQFF. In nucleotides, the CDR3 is TGCAGAGCTAGGGTAGCGGGGGGCTACTCCTACAATGAGCAGTTCTTC.

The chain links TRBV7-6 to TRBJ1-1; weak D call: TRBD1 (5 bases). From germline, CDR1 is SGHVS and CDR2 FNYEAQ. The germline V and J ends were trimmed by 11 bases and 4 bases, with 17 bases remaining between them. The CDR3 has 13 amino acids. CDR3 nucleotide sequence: TGTGCCGTCCGTAAAGAAAGGGGCACTGAAGCTTTCTTT. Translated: CAVRKERGTEAFF.

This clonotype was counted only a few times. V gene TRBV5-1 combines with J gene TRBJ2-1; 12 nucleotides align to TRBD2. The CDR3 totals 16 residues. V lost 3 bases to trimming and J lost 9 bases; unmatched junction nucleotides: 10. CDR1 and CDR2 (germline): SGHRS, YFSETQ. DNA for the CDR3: TGCGCCAGCAGCTCGCGGGGGGGACTAGCGGGTAGTGAGCAGTTCTTC. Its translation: CASSSRGGLAGSEQFF. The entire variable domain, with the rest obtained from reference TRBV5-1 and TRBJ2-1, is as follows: KAGVTQTPRYLIKTRGQQVTLSCSPISGHRSVSWYQQTPGQGLQFLFEYFSETQRNKGNFPGRFSGRQFSNSRSEMNVSTLELGDSALYLCASSSRGGLAGSEQFFGPGTRLTVL.

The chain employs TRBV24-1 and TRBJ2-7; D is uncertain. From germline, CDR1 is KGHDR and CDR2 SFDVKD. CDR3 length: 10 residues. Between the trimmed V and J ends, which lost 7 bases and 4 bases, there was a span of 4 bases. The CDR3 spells CATSLYEQYF. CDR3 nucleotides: TGTGCCACCAGCCTATACGAGCAGTACTTC.

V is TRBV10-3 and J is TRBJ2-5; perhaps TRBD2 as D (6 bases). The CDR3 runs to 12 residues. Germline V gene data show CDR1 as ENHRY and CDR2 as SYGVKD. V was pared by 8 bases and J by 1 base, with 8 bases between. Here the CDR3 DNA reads TGTGCCATCTCTAGCGCCCAAGAGACCCAGTACTTC. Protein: CAISSAQETQYF.

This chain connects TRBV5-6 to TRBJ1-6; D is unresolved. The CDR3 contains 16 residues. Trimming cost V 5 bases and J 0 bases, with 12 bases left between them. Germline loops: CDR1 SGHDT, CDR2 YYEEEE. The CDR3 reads CASRPGGSSYNSPLHF. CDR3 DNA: TGTGCCAGCAGGCCGGGTGGGAGCTCCTATAATTCACCCCTCCACTTT.

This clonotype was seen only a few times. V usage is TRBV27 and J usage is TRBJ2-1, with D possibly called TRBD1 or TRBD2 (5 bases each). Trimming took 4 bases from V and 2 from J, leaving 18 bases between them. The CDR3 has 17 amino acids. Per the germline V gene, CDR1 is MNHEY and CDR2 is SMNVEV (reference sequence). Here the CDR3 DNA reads TGTGCCAGCAGTTGGCTCAGTACCGGGACGACCTACAATGAGCAGTTCTTC. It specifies CASSWLSTGTTYNEQFF.

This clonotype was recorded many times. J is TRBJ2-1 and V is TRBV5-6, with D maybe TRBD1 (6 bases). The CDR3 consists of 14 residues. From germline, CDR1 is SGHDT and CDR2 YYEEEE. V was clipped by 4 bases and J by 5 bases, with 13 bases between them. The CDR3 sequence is CASSGTNRDNEQFF. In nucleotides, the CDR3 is TGTGCCAGCAGCGGGACGAACAGGGACAATGAGCAGTTCTTC.

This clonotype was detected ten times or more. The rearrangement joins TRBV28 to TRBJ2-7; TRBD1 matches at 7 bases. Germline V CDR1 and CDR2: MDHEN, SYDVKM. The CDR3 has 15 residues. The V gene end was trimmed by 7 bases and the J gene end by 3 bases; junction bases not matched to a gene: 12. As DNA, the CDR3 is TGTGCCAGCACCCCGGGGACAGCTTCTTTCTACGAGCAGTACTTC. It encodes CASTPGTASFYEQYF.

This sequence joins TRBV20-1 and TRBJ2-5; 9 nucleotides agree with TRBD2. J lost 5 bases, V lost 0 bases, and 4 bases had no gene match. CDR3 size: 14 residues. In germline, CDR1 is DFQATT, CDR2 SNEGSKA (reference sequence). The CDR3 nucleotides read TGCAGTGCTAGAGATATGAGCGGGGGGGAGACCCAGTACTTC. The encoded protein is CSARDMSGGETQYF.

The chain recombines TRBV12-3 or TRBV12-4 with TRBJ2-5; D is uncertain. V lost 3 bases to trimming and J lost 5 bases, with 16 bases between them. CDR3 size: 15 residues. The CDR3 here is CASSLRIQSSETQYF. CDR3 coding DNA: TGTGCCAGCAGTTTGCGTATCCAGTCGTCGGAGACCCAGTACTTC.

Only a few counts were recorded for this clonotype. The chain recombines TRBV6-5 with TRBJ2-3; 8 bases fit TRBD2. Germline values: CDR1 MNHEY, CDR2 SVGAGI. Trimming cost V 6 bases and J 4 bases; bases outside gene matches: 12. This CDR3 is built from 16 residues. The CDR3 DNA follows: TGTGCCAGCAGATCGCGAGCGGGAGAAGGCCCAGATACGCAGTATTTT. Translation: CASRSRAGEGPDTQYF.

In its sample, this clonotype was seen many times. This chain's CDR3 is CASSRLGQAANQPQHF. For the CDR3, the DNA is TGTGCCAGTAGTAGACTGGGACAGGCAGCGAATCAGCCCCAGCATTTT. V usage is TRBV19 and J usage is TRBJ1-5; 8 bases are shared with TRBD1. Germline V gives CDR1 LNHDA, CDR2 SQIVND (reference sequence). V was clipped by 4 bases and J by 4 bases; unmatched bases: 9. The CDR3 covers 16 residues.

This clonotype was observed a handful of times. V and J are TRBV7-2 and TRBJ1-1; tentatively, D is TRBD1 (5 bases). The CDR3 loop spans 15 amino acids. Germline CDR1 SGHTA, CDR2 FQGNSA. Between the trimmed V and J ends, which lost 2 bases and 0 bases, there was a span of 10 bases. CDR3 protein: CASSLIGGVNTEAFF. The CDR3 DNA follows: TGTGCCAGCAGCTTAATTGGGGGAGTGAACACTGAAGCTTTCTTT.

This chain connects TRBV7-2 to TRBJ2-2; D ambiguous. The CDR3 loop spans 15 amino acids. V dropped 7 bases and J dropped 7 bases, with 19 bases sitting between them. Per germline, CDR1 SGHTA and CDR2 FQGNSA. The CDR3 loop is CASKLKRSLVGELFF. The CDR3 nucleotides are TGTGCCAGCAAGCTTAAAAGGTCCCTCGTCGGGGAGCTGTTTTTT.